Sequencing of this T cell receptor beta chain was carried out in a study of OX40 agonist ivuxolimab in advanced cancers. Repertoires were generated with immunoSEQ multiplex PCR, while TCRdb's copy carries only in-frame clones and drops some. The table records 30,000 to 45,000 clones, 80% to 85% of them present only once. Many counts were recorded for this clone. The starting material was CD4+ or CD8+ T cells sorted from blood, obtained in a trial of the OX40 agonist ivuxolimab. The receptor comes from an adult with an advanced solid tumor such as melanoma, head and neck, liver or kidney cancer.

The CDR3 DNA follows: TGTGCCAGCAGCTTAGGGGCGGGAGTTTACAATGAGCAGTTCTTC. It yields the protein CASSLGAGVYNEQFF. The chain links TRBV11-2 to TRBJ2-1; 7 bases are a match to TRBD2. The CDR3 contains 15 residues. The V gene's germline CDR1 is SGHAT and CDR2 FQNNGV. Unmatched junction bases numbered 4, after V lost 1 base and J lost 4 bases.